These 13 T cell receptor beta chains came from one sample sequenced in a study of beta chain features in type 1 diabetes. The whole isolated RNA underwent reverse transcription, so sequencing captured expressed TCRB transcripts. Repertoires were generated with immunoSEQ multiplex PCR, while TCRdb's copy carries only in-frame clones and drops some. The repertoire holds about 900,000 clones, 15% to 20% seen once, with 0.023% in the top ten. Sequenced material: naive CD4+ T cells from blood. These receptors originate from a woman between 18 and 30 years old in good health.

The genes are TRBV7-2 and TRBJ1-1; TRBD1 matches 11 bases. Germline lookup yields CDR1 SGHTA and CDR2 FQGNSA. This CDR3 has 14 residues. The ends lost 7 bases at V and 6 bases at J; junction bases unmatched: 7. The CDR3 nucleotides are TGTGCCAGCACCAGGACAGGGGGCTTCTCTGAAGCTTTCTTT. It yields the protein CASTRTGGFSEAFF.

This clone showed up just a few times. A read error may account for a junction end that differs from germline. The chain uses TRBV20-1 and TRBJ1-1, with D possibly TRBD1 on 6 matching bases. This CDR3 spans 9 amino acids. In germline, CDR1 is DFQATT, CDR2 SNEGSKA (reference sequence). CDR3 region: CSASWAGEF. CDR3 DNA: TGCAGTGCTAGTTGGGCAGGGGAGTTT.

This clone was recorded a few times. The chain carries TRBV9 and TRBJ2-7; TRBD2 agrees at 7 bases. The CDR3 totals 14 residues. Losses at the gene ends were 0 bases for V and 3 bases for J; bases not matched to a gene: 3. Germline loops: CDR1 SGDLS, CDR2 YYNGEE. CDR3 DNA sequence: TGTGCCAGCAGCGTAGGAGCGGGGAACTACGAGCAGTACTTC. Its protein is CASSVGAGNYEQYF.

This clone has just a few counts. CDR3 nucleotide sequence: TGTGCCAGCAGCGTTGCTGCGTTGGATACGCAGTATTTT. It yields the protein CASSVAALDTQYF. This rearrangement joins TRBV9 to TRBJ2-3; no reliable D call. Trimming cost V 2 bases and J 6 bases, with 10 bases left between them. This CDR3 has 13 residues. Germline V CDR1 and CDR2: SGDLS, YYNGEE.

The sample holds a few counts of this clone. The V gene is TRBV7-9, the J gene TRBJ2-5, with TRBD2 matching 7 bases. The V and J ends lost 2 bases and 1 base, in that order; junction bases with no gene match: 7. This CDR3 spans 16 amino acids. CDR1 and CDR2 from the germline V gene are SEHNR and FQNEAQ (reference sequence). CDR3 coding DNA: TGTGCCAGCAGCTTACGGCGGGAGACGTTCCAAGAGACCCAGTACTTC. Translating it yields CASSLRRETFQETQYF.

The chain links TRBV5-6 to TRBJ1-5, with D maybe TRBD1 (6 bases). This CDR3 is 15 amino acids long. V lost 3 bases and J lost 7, with 17 bases in between. Germline V lookup: CDR1 SGHDT, CDR2 YYEEEE. The CDR3 loop reads CASSSRDIPPQPQHF. In nucleotides, the CDR3 is TGTGCCAGCAGCTCCCGGGACATCCCCCCGCAGCCCCAGCATTTT. Combining the CDR3 with reference TRBV5-6 and TRBJ1-5 gives the whole variable domain DAGVTQSPTHLIKTRGQQVTLRCSPKSGHDTVSWYQQALGQGPQFIFQYYEEEERQRGNFPDRFSGHQFPNYSSELNVNALLLGDSALYLCASSSRDIPPQPQHFGDGTRLSIL.

The CDR3 coding sequence is TGTGCCAGCAGCTTGGGTCGACAGGCGGATGGCTACACCTTC. It translates to CASSLGRQADGYTF. J is TRBJ1-2 and V is TRBV7-3, with D perhaps TRBD1 (6 bases). Germline V lookup: CDR1 SGHTA, CDR2 FQGTGA. Trimming took 3 bases from V and 6 from J, leaving 14 bases between them. The CDR3 runs 14 residues.

This clone has just a few counts. The chain carries TRBV28 and TRBJ1-3, with unresolved D. The ends were cut back, 6 bases at V and 2 bases at J, with 20 bases in the middle. From germline, CDR1 is MDHEN and CDR2 SYDVKM. The CDR3 extends over 17 amino acids. CDR3 loop: CASSFIYGPGAGNTIYF. CDR3 sequence (DNA): TGTGCCAGCAGCTTTATTTATGGGCCTGGGGCTGGAAACACCATATATTTT.

The chain couples TRBV25-1 to TRBJ1-4; TRBD1 is a possible D gene (5 bases). Trimming removed 6 bases at V and 0 bases at J, with 11 bases between. Germline lookup yields CDR1 MGHDK and CDR2 SYGVNS. This CDR3 comprises 15 residues. The CDR3 nucleotides are TGTGCCAGCAGCCGGTGGGGACCAACTAATGAAAAACTGTTTTTT. This codes for CASSRWGPTNEKLFF.

The count of this clone is one. J is TRBJ2-2 and V is TRBV6-6; D is uncertain. Trimming shortened V by 8 bases and J by 6 bases, and 4 bases separated the two germline ends. Per germline, CDR1 MNHNY and CDR2 SVGAGI (reference sequence). The CDR3 loop spans 10 amino acids. The CDR3 nucleotides read TGTGCCAGCCAGTCCGGGGAGCTGTTTTTT. Its translation: CASQSGELFF.

This clone has more than one count but fewer than ten. This chain uses TRBV7-9 with TRBJ2-5, with 14 bases aligning to TRBD2. Germline CDR1 reads SEHNR; CDR2 reads FQNEAQ (reference sequence). CDR3 length equals 17 residues. J gave up 4 bases and V 3 bases, and 7 bases lay outside the gene matches. CDR3 coding DNA: TGTGCCAGCAGCTTCCCTGGGACTAGCGGGAGTGGAGAGACCCAGTACTTC. Translated, it gives CASSFPGTSGSGETQYF. The variable domain in full, with the rest retrieved from reference TRBV7-9 and TRBJ2-5, is DTGVSQNPRHKITKRGQNVTFRCDPISEHNRLYWYRQTLGQGPEFLTYFQNEAQLEKSRLLSDRFSAERPKGSFSTLEIQRTEQGDSAMYLCASSFPGTSGSGETQYFGPGTRLLVL.

J is TRBJ1-1 and V is TRBV11-2, with TRBD1 matching over 10 bases. Germline CDR1 reads SGHAT; CDR2 reads FQNNGV. J lost 7 bases, V lost 4 bases, and 12 bases had no gene match. The CDR3 contains 16 residues. In DNA form, the CDR3 reads TGTGCCAGCAGCTCCCTGACTTGGGGACAGGGGATTGAAGCTTTCTTT. It codes for CASSSLTWGQGIEAFF.

This clone was counted between two and nine times. Other DNA variants within this sample encode the same CDR3. The J gene is TRBJ1-1, the V gene TRBV7-9, with D uncertain. This CDR3 comprises 13 residues. Germline lookup yields CDR1 SEHNR and CDR2 FQNEAQ (reference sequence). V was shortened by 5 bases and J by 1 base, with 8 bases between the two germline ends. The CDR3 DNA reads TGTGCCAGCAGCCTTCGACAGAACACTGAAGCTTTCTTT. Translation gives CASSLRQNTEAFF. Full variable domain (outside the CDR3, taken from reference TRBV7-9 and TRBJ1-1): DTGVSQNPRHKITKRGQNVTFRCDPISEHNRLYWYRQTLGQGPEFLTYFQNEAQLEKSRLLSDRFSAERPKGSFSTLEIQRTEQGDSAMYLCASSLRQNTEAFFGQGTRLTVV.